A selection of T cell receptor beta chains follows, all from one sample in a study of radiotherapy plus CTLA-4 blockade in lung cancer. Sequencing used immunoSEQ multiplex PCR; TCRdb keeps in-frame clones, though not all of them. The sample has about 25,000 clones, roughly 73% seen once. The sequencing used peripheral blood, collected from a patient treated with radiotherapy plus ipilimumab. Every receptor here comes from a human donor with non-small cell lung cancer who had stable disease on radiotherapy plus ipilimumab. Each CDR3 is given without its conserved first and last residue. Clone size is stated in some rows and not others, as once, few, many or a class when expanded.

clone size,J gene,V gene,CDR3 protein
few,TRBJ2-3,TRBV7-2,ASSPNGAGTTQY
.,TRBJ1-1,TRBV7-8,ASSPRDTFMNTEAF
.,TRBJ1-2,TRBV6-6,ASSSSDRRNYGYT
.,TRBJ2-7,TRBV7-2,ASSPDRASYEQY
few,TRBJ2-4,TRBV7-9,ASSLTRQAKNIQY
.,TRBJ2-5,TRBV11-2,ASSLGAGEGEETQY
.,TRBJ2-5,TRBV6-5,ASSTGTGIQETQY
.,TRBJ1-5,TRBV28,ASSRVTVNSNQPQH
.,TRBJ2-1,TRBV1,TSSQDREASANEQF
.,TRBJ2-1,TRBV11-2,ASSLGRDEQF
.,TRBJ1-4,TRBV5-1,ASRRTQGGEKLF
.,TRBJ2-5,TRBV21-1,ASSKEIWGQGPQETQY